These 12 T cell receptor beta chains originate from one sample sequenced in a study of blood T cell repertoires in COVID-19. TCRdb keeps only in-frame clones here, not all; method: immunoSEQ multiplex PCR. Among some 250,000 clones listed, 82% were seen once. Input material: peripheral blood. Every receptor here comes from a woman in her sixties with active or convalescent COVID-19.

The chain combines TRBV19 with TRBJ2-5, with TRBD1 matching over 9 bases. The CDR3 is 14 residues long. The V segment lost 10 bases and the J segment 5 bases; nucleotides outside the gene matches: 11. The germline CDR1 and CDR2 sequences are LNHDA and SQIVND (reference sequence). The CDR3, as DNA: TGTGCCACCAAGGGGACAGGGTTAGGGGAGACCCAGTACTTC. It is translated as CATKGTGLGETQYF.

The genes are TRBV3-1 (or the pseudogene TRBV3-2) and TRBJ1-1, with 9 bases that match TRBD1. This CDR3 is built from 15 residues. V trimming: 3 bases; J trimming: 4 bases; junction bases outside the gene matches: 6. The germline gives CDR1 LGHDT, CDR2 YNNKEL (reference sequence). The DNA of the CDR3 is TGTGCCAGCAGCCACTGGGACAGGGCAGGCACTGAAGCTTTCTTT. Protein sequence: CASSHWDRAGTEAFF.

The J gene is TRBJ1-2, the V gene TRBV25-1, with a tentative D call TRBD1 (5 bases). V was pared by 8 bases and J by 7 bases, with 17 bases between. Germline-derived CDR1 and CDR2 are MGHDK and SYGVNS. CDR3 size: 13 residues. The DNA of the CDR3 is TGTGCCAGCTCGCGCAGGGAGGCCAGTGGCTACACCTTC. This gives the protein CASSRREASGYTF.

This rearrangement joins TRBV5-7 to TRBJ2-1; 13 nucleotides line up with TRBD2. TRBV5-7 is flagged as an ORF with uncertain function. The CDR3 is 15 amino acids. V lost 4 bases, J lost 6 bases, and 4 bases stayed unmatched. CDR3 sequence reads: CASSVLAGGPNEQFF. The CDR3 DNA reads as TGTGCCAGCAGCGTACTAGCGGGGGGGCCCAATGAGCAGTTCTTC.

This chain links TRBV4-1 with TRBJ1-3; TRBD1 might be the D (6 bases). The CDR3 consists of 17 residues. V lost 6 bases to trimming and J lost 0 bases, with 18 bases between them. Germline-derived CDR1 and CDR2 are MGHRA and YSYEKL. CDR3 in DNA: TGCGCCAGCAGTCCCCCGACAGGACCTTTCTCTGGAAACACCATATATTTT. Protein: CASSPPTGPFSGNTIYF.

The chain links TRBV27 to TRBJ2-7, with TRBD2 matching over 9 bases. Unmatched junction bases numbered 8, after V lost 10 bases and J lost 4 bases. The germline V gene encodes CDR1 MNHEY and CDR2 SMNVEV (reference sequence). The CDR3 consists of 13 residues. In nucleotides, the CDR3 is TGTGCCACCGGGCGAGCGGGGGGTTACGAGCAGTACTTC. Its protein product is CATGRAGGYEQYF.

The chain links TRBV18 to TRBJ2-3, with D possibly matching TRBD2 (5 bases). The CDR3 sequence is 11 residues long. The ends were cut back, 4 bases at V and 6 bases at J, with 5 bases in the middle. Germline V gene data show CDR1 as KGHSH and CDR2 as LQKENI. CDR3 nucleotides: TGTGCCAGCTCACGGGAGGATACGCAGTATTTT. It encodes CASSREDTQYF.

This CDR3 is CASSYSDRGTEKLFF. CDR3 in DNA: TGTGCCAGCAGTTACTCGGACAGGGGGACGGAAAAACTGTTTTTT. V usage is TRBV6-6 and J usage is TRBJ1-4, with 10 bases fitting TRBD1. Germline V gene sequence: CDR1 MNHNY, CDR2 SVGAGI (reference sequence). J lost 8 bases, V lost 0 bases, and 3 bases had no gene match. There are 15 residues in the CDR3.

The gene calls are TRBV27 and TRBJ1-5; TRBD1 might be the D (5 bases). Looked up from germline, CDR1 is MNHEY and CDR2 is SMNVEV (reference sequence). Trimming took off 10 bases at V and 5 bases at J, with 15 bases between the two ends. The length of the CDR3 is 13 residues. The CDR3 loop reads CANRGTGDQPQHF. The CDR3 region has the DNA TGTGCCAATCGGGGGACCGGGGATCAGCCCCAGCATTTT.

V is TRBV12-3 or TRBV12-4 and J is TRBJ1-2; tentatively, D is TRBD1 (6 bases). The CDR3 has 12 residues. V lost 6 bases to trimming and J lost 4 bases, with 9 bases between them. CDR3 in amino acids: CASSTGLYGYTF. The CDR3 region has the DNA TGTGCCAGCAGCACAGGGCTCTATGGCTACACCTTC.

This clone was seen at least ten times. This chain links TRBV6-2 or TRBV6-3 with TRBJ2-7; tentatively, D is TRBD2 (5 bases). The CDR3 contains 17 residues. Trimming removed 6 bases from V and 0 bases from J, with 21 bases in between. Germline V gene sequence: CDR1 MNHEY, CDR2 SVGEGT. CDR3 loop: CASSLDTDRELSYEQYF. The DNA for the CDR3 is TGTGCCAGCAGCCTTGACACCGATCGGGAACTCTCCTACGAGCAGTACTTC.

This rearrangement joins TRBV10-3 to TRBJ2-7; D is possibly TRBD2 (5 bases). Germline lookup yields CDR1 ENHRY and CDR2 SYGVKD. This CDR3 spans 12 amino acids. V was pared by 1 base and J by 5 bases, with 6 bases between. In DNA form, the CDR3 reads TGTGCCATCAGTGAGTTGGGAGACGAGCAGTACTTC. It translates to CAISELGDEQYF.